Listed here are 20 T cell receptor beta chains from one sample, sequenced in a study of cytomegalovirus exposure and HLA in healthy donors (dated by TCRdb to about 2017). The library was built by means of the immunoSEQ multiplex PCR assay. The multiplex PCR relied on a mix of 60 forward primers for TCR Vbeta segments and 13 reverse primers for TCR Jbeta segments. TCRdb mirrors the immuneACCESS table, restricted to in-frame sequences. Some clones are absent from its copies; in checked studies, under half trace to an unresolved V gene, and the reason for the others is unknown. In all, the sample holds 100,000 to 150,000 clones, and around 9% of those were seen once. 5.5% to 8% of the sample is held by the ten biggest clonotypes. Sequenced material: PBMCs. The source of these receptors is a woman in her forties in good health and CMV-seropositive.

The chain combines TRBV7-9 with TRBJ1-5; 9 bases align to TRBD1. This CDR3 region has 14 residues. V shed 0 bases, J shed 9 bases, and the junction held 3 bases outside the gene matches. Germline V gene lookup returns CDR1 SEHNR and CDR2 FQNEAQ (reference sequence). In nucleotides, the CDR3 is TGTGCCAGCAGCTTAGCGGGACAGGGTGCGCCCCAGCATTTT. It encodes CASSLAGQGAPQHF.

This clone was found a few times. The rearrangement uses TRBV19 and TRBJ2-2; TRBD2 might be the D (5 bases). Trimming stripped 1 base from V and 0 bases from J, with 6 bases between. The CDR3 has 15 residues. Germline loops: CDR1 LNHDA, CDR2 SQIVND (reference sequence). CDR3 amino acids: CASSIGESNTGELFF. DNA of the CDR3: TGTGCCAGTAGTATAGGGGAGTCGAACACCGGGGAGCTGTTTTTT.

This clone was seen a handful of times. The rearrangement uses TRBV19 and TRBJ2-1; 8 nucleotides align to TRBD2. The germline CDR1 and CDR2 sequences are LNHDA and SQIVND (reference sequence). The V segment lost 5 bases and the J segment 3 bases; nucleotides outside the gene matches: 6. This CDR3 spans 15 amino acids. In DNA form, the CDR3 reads TGTGCCAGTAGTCAAAGCGGGGGAGGCTACAATGAGCAGTTCTTC. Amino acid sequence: CASSQSGGGYNEQFF.

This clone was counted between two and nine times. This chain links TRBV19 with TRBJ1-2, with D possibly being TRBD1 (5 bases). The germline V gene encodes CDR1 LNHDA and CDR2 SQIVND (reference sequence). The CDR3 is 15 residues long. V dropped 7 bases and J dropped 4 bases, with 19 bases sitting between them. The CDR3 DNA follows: TGTGCCAGTAAGGAACCAGGGATCGTGGCCTATGGCTACACCTTC. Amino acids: CASKEPGIVAYGYTF.

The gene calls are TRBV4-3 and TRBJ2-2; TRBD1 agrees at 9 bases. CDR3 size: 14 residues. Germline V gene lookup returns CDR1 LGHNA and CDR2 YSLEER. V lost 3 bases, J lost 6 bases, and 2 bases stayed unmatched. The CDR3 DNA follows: TGCGCCAGCAGCCAGAACAGGGGGCCCGGGGAGCTGTTTTTT. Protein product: CASSQNRGPGELFF.

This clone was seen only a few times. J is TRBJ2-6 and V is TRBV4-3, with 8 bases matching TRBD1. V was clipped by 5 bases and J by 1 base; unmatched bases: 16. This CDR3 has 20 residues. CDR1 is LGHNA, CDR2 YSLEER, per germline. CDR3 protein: CASSGKGRTGPGSGANVLTF. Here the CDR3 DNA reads TGCGCCAGCAGCGGAAAGGGTAGGACAGGGCCAGGATCTGGGGCCAACGTCCTGACTTTC.

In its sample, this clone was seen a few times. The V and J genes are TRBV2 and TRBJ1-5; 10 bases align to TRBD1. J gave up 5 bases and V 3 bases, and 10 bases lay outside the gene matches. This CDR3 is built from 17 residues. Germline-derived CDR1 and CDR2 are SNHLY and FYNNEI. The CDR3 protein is CASSEGLSTGGYQPQHF. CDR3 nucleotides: TGTGCCAGCAGTGAGGGACTCTCGACAGGGGGCTATCAGCCCCAGCATTTT.

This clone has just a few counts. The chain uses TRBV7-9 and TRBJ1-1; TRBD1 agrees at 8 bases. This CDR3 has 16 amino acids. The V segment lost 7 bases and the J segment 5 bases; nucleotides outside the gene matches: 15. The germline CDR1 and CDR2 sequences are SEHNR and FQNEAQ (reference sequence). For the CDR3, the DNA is TGTGCCAGCATCGGACAGGGTGGGGGGTTTAAAACTGAAGCTTTCTTT. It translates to CASIGQGGGFKTEAFF.

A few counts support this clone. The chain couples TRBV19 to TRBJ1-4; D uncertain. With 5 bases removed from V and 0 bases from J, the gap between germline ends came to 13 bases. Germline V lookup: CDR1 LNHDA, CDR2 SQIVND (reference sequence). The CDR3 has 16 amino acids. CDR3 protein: CASSSTNRATNEKLFF. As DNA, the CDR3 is TGTGCCAGTAGTTCCACGAACAGAGCAACTAATGAAAAACTGTTTTTT.

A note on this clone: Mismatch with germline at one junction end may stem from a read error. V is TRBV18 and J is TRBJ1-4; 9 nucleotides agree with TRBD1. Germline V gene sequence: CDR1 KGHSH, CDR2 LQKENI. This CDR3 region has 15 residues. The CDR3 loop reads CASSPQGAPNEKLFF. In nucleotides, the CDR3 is TGTGCCAGCTCCCCACAGGGGGCGCCCAATGAAAAACTGTTTTTT.

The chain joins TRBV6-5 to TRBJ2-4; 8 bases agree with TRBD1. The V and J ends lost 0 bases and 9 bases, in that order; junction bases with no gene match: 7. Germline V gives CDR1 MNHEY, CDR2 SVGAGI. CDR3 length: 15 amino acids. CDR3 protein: CASSYSRQGAGIQYF. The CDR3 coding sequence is TGTGCCAGCAGTTACTCTCGGCAGGGGGCTGGCATTCAGTACTTC.

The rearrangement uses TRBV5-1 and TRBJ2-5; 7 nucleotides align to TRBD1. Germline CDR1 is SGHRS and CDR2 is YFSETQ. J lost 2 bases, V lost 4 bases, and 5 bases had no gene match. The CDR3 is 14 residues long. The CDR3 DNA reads TGCGCCAGCAGCGGATGGGACAGACAAGAGACCCAGTACTTC. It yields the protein CASSGWDRQETQYF.

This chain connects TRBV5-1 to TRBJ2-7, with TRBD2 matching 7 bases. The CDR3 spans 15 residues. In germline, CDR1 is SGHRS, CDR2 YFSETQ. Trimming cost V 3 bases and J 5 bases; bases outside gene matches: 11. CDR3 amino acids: CASSWGGDRSNEQYF. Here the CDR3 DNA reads TGCGCCAGCAGCTGGGGAGGGGACCGGTCAAACGAGCAGTACTTC.

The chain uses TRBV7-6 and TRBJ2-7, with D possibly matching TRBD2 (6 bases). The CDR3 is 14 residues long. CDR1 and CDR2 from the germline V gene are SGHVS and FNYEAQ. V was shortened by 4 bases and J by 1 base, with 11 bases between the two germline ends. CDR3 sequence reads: CASSSGTPSYEQYF. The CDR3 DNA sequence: TGTGCCAGCAGCTCCGGGACTCCATCCTACGAGCAGTACTTC.

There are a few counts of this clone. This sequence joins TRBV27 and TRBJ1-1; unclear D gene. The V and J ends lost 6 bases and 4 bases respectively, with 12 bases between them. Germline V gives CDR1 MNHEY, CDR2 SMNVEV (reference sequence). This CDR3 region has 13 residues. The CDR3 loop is CASRPSQITEAFF. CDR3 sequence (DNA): TGTGCCAGCAGACCTAGTCAAATCACTGAAGCTTTCTTT.

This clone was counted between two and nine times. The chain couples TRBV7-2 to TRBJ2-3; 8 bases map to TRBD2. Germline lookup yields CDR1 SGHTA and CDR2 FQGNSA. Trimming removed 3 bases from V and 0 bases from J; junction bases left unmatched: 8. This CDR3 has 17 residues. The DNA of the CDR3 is TGTGCCAGCAGCTTTGAAAGCGGGGGCCCTAGCACAGATACGCAGTATTTT. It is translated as CASSFESGGPSTDTQYF. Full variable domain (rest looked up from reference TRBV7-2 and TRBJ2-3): GAGVSQSPSNKVTEKGKDVELRCDPISGHTALYWYRQSLGQGLEFLIYFQGNSAPDKSGLPSDRFSAERTGGSVSTLTIQRTQQEDSAVYLCASSFESGGPSTDTQYFGPGTRLTVL.

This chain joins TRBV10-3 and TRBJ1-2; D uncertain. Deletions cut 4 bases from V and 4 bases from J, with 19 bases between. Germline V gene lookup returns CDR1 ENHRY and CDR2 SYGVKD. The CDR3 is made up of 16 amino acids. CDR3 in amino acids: CAISGLARGESYGYTF. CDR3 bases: TGTGCCATCAGTGGCCTCGCCCGCGGGGAAAGCTATGGCTACACCTTC.

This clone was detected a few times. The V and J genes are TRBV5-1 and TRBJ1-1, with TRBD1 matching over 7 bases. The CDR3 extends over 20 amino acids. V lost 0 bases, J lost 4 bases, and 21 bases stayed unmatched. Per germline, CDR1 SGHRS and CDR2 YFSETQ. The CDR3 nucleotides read TGCGCCAGCAGCTTGGCCTACACGCCACAGGGGACGGAGGGTGGCACTGAAGCTTTCTTT. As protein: CASSLAYTPQGTEGGTEAFF. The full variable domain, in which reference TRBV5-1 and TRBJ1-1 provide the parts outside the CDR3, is KAGVTQTPRYLIKTRGQQVTLSCSPISGHRSVSWYQQTPGQGLQFLFEYFSETQRNKGNFPGRFSGRQFSNSRSEMNVSTLELGDSALYLCASSLAYTPQGTEGGTEAFFGQGTRLTVV.

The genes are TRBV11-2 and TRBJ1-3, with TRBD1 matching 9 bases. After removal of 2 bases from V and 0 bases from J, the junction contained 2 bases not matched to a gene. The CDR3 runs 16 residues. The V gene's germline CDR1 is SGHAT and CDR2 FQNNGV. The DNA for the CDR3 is TGTGCCAGCAGCTTAACAGGGGGCCTCTCTGGAAACACCATATATTTT. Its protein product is CASSLTGGLSGNTIYF.

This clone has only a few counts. The CDR3 spells CASTERGGYNEQFF. The CDR3, as DNA: TGTGCCAGCACCGAGCGGGGGGGATATAATGAGCAGTTCTTC. The chain combines TRBV13 with TRBJ2-1; TRBD2 matches at 10 bases. CDR3 length: 14 amino acids. V dropped 7 bases and J dropped 7; count of bases not matched to a gene: 7. Germline values: CDR1 PRHDT, CDR2 FYEKMQ (reference sequence).